This section outlines one T cell receptor beta chain sequence together with its context. Antigen: not known. This sample was included in a study of cytomegalovirus exposure and HLA in healthy donors. As for the study in general: Assignment to the Caucasian-associated ancestry cluster applied to over 70% of the roughly 420 genotyped donors. Study findings and constraints: In most subjects, TCR beta sequences reportedly gave accurate predictions of HLA-A and HLA-B alleles.

PCR amplification relied on 60 Vbeta primers (plus 13 Jbeta primers). Data came from immunoSEQ multiplex PCR; TCRdb stores just in-frame clones and leaves some out. In total, the table holds 130,000 or so clones. The sequenced material came from PBMCs. The sequence was collected from a woman aged 60-75 years in good health and CMV-seronegative.

CDR3 sequence reads: CASSLGGGGAGIDEQYF. The CDR3 region has the DNA TGTGCCAGCAGCTTAGGGGGCGGGGGGGCCGGAATCGACGAGCAGTACTTC. This chain uses TRBV7-9 with TRBJ2-7; 9 positions agree with TRBD2. The CDR3 loop spans 17 amino acids. The ends lost 1 base at V and 5 bases at J; junction bases unmatched: 12. The germline V gene has CDR1 SEHNR and CDR2 FQNEAQ (reference sequence). Supplemented by reference TRBV7-9 and TRBJ2-7, the full variable domain reads DTGVSQNPRHKITKRGQNVTFRCDPISEHNRLYWYRQTLGQGPEFLTYFQNEAQLEKSRLLSDRFSAERPKGSFSTLEIQRTEQGDSAMYLCASSLGGGGAGIDEQYFGPGTRLTVT.